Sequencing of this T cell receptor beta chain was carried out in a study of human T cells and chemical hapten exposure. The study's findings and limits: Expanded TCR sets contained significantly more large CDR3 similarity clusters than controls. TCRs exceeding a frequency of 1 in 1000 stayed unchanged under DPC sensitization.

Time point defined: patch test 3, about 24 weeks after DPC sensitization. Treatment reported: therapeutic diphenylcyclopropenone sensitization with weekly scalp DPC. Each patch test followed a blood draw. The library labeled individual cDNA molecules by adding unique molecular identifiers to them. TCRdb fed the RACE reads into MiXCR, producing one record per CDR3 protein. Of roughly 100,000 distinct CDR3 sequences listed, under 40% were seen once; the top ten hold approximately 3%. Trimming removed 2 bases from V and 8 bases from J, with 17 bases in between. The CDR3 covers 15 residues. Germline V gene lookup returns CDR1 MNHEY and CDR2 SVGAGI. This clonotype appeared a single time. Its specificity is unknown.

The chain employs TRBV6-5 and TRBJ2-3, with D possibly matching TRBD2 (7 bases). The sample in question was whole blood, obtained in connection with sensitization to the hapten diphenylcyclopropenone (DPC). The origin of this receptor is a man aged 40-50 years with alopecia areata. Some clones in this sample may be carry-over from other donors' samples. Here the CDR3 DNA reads TGTGCCAGCAGTTACGAGGCGGGAGTAGGGGGTACGCAGTATTTT. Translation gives CASSYEAGVGGTQYF.